The 14 T cell receptor beta chains listed next were all sequenced from one sample in a study of T cells in Graves' hyperthyroidism and ophthalmopathy. Using RNA transcripts as the source, TCR beta CDR3 regions were amplified. A set of HTBI primers served as the primers for a first-round RT-PCR of the TCR CDR3. TCRdb redid the calling of the multiplex PCR reads with MiXCR, one entry per CDR3 protein. Counted here are roughly 800,000 distinct CDR3 sequences, over 35% occurring once; the ten biggest clones make up over 8%. The sample consisted of blood. These receptors came from a man younger than 35 with Graves' hyperthyroidism.

This clonotype was found a few times. The chain links TRBV6-2 or TRBV6-3 to TRBJ1-1; unclear D gene. The CDR3 consists of 15 residues. V was cut by 8 bases and J by 4 bases, with 20 bases left in between. CDR1 is MNHEY and CDR2 is SVGEGT in the germline V gene. The CDR3 is CASSMVRVVLTEAFF. DNA for the CDR3: TGTGCCAGCTCTATGGTGAGGGTGGTTCTCACTGAAGCTTTCTTT.

As for this clonotype: A much larger clone lies one base from this, so it may be a read error. The chain is built from TRBV25-1 and TRBJ1-6, with D possibly being TRBD1 (5 bases). Germline values: CDR1 MGHDK, CDR2 SYGVNS. With 5 bases removed from V and 11 bases from J, the gap between germline ends came to 19 bases. This CDR3 is 15 amino acids long. CDR3 amino acids: CASSLSGQGVPPLHF. CDR3 DNA sequence: TGTGCCAGCAGTTTATCGGGGCAGGGAGTTCCACCCCTCCACTTT.

This clonotype was observed at least ten times. The V call is TRBV29-1, the J call TRBJ2-7, with a tentative D call TRBD1 (6 bases). Germline V gives CDR1 SQVTM, CDR2 ANQGSEA. This CDR3 region has 13 residues. The V end lost 3 bases, the J end lost 5 bases, and 14 bases lay between the germline ends. The CDR3 nucleotides read TGCAGCGTTGAGACAGGCCGGAGAGACGAGCAGTACTTC. Translating gives CSVETGRRDEQYF.

This clonotype appeared a few times. Germline and junction disagree at one end, which may indicate a read error. V and J are TRBV12-3 or TRBV12-4 and TRBJ2-1; possibly TRBD2 for D (6 bases). This CDR3 comprises 14 residues. In DNA, the CDR3 is TGTGCCACCAGTGATTTGCGGGGTGCGAATGAGCAGTTCTTC. Residues: CATSDLRGANEQFF.

This clonotype was observed many times. The chain carries TRBV7-3 and TRBJ1-1; D call uncertain. Germline V gene lookup returns CDR1 SGHTA and CDR2 FQGTGA. The CDR3 is made up of 10 amino acids. V lost 10 bases to trimming and J lost 7 bases, with 10 bases between them. The CDR3 spells CATAPIEAFF. In nucleotides, the CDR3 is TGTGCCACCGCCCCAATTGAAGCTTTCTTT.

The rearrangement links TRBV11-2 to TRBJ1-2, with 7 bases lining up with TRBD1. V was clipped by 2 bases and J by 6 bases; unmatched bases: 6. The germline gives CDR1 SGHAT, CDR2 FQNNGV. This CDR3 spans 14 amino acids. CDR3 sequence reads: CASSLSSGTDGYTF. CDR3 nucleotide sequence: TGTGCCAGCAGCTTATCATCCGGGACAGATGGCTACACCTTC. The whole variable domain, remainder taken from reference TRBV11-2 and TRBJ1-2, is EAGVAQSPRYKIIEKRQSVAFWCNPISGHATLYWYQQILGQGPKLLIQFQNNGVVDDSQLPKDRFSAERLKGVDSTLKIQPAKLEDSAVYLCASSLSSGTDGYTFGSGTRLTVV.

This clonotype was detected a few times. The chain recombines TRBV4-1 with TRBJ2-7; 8 bases are shared with TRBD1. Trimming at V came to 0 bases and at J to 3 bases, leaving 7 bases not matched to a gene. Germline-derived CDR1 and CDR2 are MGHRA and YSYEKL. The CDR3 is 16 residues long. The CDR3 region has the DNA TGCGCCAGCAGCCAAGATCTCGTGGACAGGGACTACGAGCAGTACTTC. Translating it yields CASSQDLVDRDYEQYF.

This clonotype has just a few counts. The chain carries TRBV7-9 and TRBJ1-1; D gene unclear. V was trimmed by 5 bases and J by 3 bases, leaving 16 bases between them. This CDR3 region has 15 residues. CDR1 and CDR2 (germline): SEHNR, FQNEAQ (reference sequence). CDR3 region: CASSPASDGYTEAFF. The CDR3, as DNA: TGTGCCAGCAGCCCAGCCTCCGACGGTTACACTGAAGCTTTCTTT.

This rearrangement joins TRBV11-2 to TRBJ1-4, with 12 bases aligning to TRBD1. This CDR3 contains 16 residues. Per the germline V gene, CDR1 is SGHAT and CDR2 is FQNNGV. The V segment lost 1 base and the J segment 6 bases; nucleotides outside the gene matches: 3. CDR3 in amino acids: CASSLAGTGGYEKLFF. The CDR3 coding sequence is TGTGCCAGCAGCTTAGCCGGGACAGGGGGCTATGAAAAACTGTTTTTT. Filled out from reference TRBV11-2 and TRBJ1-4, the complete variable domain reads EAGVAQSPRYKIIEKRQSVAFWCNPISGHATLYWYQQILGQGPKLLIQFQNNGVVDDSQLPKDRFSAERLKGVDSTLKIQPAKLEDSAVYLCASSLAGTGGYEKLFFGSGTQLSVL.

This clonotype was observed a handful of times. The chain is built from TRBV10-3 and TRBJ1-1; TRBD1 agrees at 7 bases. Germline lookup yields CDR1 ENHRY and CDR2 SYGVKD. With V trimmed by 10 bases and J by 8 bases, 10 bases remained unmatched. The CDR3 contains 12 residues. The CDR3 loop is CASSDRVGEAFF. CDR3 sequence (DNA): TGTGCCAGCAGCGACAGGGTGGGCGAAGCTTTCTTT.

For this clonotype: This sequence may be a read error, since a much larger clone differs from it by one base. This rearrangement joins TRBV7-8 to TRBJ1-6, with 7 positions matching TRBD1. Looked up from germline, CDR1 is SGHVS and CDR2 is FQNEAQ. The CDR3 is 13 amino acids. Trimming took 6 bases from V and 6 from J; bases not matched to a gene: 2. The CDR3 sequence: CASSDRVNSPLHF. In DNA, the CDR3 is TGTGCCAGCAGTGACAGGGTTAATTCACCCCTCCACTTT.

This clonotype was detected many times. The CDR3 here is CASTRGQGYEQYF. In DNA, the CDR3 is TGTGCCAGCACCCGTGGGCAGGGCTACGAGCAGTACTTC. The chain has TRBV7-9 and TRBJ2-7; maybe TRBD1 (5 bases). Trimming cost V 7 bases and J 3 bases, with 13 bases left between them. The CDR3 has 13 residues. In germline, CDR1 is SEHNR, CDR2 FQNEAQ (reference sequence).

This clonotype occurred a few times. The chain has TRBV28 and TRBJ2-5, with 9 positions matching TRBD2. Trimming removed 7 bases from V and 5 bases from J; junction bases left unmatched: 5. This CDR3 region has 13 residues. Germline CDR1 is MDHEN and CDR2 is SYDVKM. In nucleotides, the CDR3 is TGTGCCAGCACCGGCGGGAGGGCGGAGACCCAGTACTTC. The encoded protein is CASTGGRAETQYF.

The gene calls are TRBV4-2 and TRBJ2-7; 10 positions match TRBD2. J gave up 7 bases and V 3 bases, and 9 bases lay outside the gene matches. The CDR3 is 15 residues long. Germline CDR1 and CDR2: LGHNA and YNFKEQ. CDR3 in amino acids: CASSQEASGGSEQYF. In DNA, the CDR3 is TGTGCCAGCAGCCAGGAGGCTAGCGGGGGAAGTGAGCAGTACTTC.